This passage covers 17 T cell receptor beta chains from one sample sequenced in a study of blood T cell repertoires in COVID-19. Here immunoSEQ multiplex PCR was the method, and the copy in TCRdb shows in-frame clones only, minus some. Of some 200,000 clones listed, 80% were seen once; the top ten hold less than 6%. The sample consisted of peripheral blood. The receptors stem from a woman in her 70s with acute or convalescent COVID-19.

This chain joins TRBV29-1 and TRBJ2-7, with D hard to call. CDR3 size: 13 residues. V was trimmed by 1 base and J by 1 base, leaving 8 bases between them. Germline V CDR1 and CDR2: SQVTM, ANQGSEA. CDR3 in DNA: TGCAGCGTTGAAGGAGAAGCGTCCTACGAGCAGTACTTC. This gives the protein CSVEGEASYEQYF.

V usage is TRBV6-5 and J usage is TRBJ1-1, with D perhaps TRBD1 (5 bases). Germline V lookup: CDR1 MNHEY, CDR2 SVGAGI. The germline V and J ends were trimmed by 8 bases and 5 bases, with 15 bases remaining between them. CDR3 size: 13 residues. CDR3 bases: TGTGCCAGCGGGTGGGGGGAGAAGACTGAAGCTTTCTTT. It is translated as CASGWGEKTEAFF.

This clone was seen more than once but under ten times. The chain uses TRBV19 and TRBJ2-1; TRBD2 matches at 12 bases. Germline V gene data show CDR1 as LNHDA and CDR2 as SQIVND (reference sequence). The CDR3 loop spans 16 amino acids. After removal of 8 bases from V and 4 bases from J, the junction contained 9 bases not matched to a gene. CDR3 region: CASLSGTSGLYNEQFF. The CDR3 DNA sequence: TGTGCCAGTCTCTCCGGGACTAGCGGGCTATACAATGAGCAGTTCTTC.

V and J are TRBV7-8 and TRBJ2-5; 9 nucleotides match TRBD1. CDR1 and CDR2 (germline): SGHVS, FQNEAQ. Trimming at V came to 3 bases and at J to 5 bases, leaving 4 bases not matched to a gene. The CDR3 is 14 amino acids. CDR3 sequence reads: CASSFQGQGETQYF. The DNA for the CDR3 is TGTGCCAGCAGCTTCCAAGGACAGGGGGAGACCCAGTACTTC.

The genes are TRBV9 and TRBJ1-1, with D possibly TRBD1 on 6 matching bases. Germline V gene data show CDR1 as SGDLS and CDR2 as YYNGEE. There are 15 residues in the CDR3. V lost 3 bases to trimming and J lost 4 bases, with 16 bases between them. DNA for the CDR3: TGTGCCAGCAGCGCGAGAGAGACAGGCCCCACTGAAGCTTTCTTT. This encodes CASSARETGPTEAFF.

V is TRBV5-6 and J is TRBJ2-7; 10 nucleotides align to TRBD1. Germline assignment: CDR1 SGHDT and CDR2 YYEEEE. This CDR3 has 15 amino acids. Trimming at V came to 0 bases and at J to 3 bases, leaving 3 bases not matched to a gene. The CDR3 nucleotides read TGTGCCAGCAGCTTGGGTCGGACAGGGGGCTACGAGCAGTACTTC. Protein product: CASSLGRTGGYEQYF. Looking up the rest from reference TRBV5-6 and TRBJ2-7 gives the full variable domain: DAGVTQSPTHLIKTRGQQVTLRCSPKSGHDTVSWYQQALGQGPQFIFQYYEEEERQRGNFPDRFSGHQFPNYSSELNVNALLLGDSALYLCASSLGRTGGYEQYFGPGTRLTVT.

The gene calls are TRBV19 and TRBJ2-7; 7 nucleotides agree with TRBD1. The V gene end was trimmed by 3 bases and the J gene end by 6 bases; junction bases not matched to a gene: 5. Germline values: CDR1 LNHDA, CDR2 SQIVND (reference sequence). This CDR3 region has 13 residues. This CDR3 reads CASSIRTGVEQYF. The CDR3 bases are TGTGCCAGTAGTATTCGAACAGGGGTCGAGCAGTACTTC.

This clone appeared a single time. The CDR3: CASRLRLNLGNTIYF. The CDR3 nucleotides read TGTGCCAGCAGGCTCCGCCTAAATCTCGGAAACACCATATATTTT. The gene calls are TRBV2 and TRBJ1-3; D not resolved. CDR1 is SNHLY, CDR2 FYNNEI, per germline. V was trimmed by 6 bases and J by 4 bases, leaving 16 bases between them. This CDR3 is built from 15 residues.

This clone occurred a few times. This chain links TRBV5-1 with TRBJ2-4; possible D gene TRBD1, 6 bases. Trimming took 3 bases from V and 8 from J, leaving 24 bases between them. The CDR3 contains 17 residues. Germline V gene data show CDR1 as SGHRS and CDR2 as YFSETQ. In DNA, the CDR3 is TGCGCCAGCAGCTCCTCTTCGGGCAGGGGTGGGGGAGACATTCAGTACTTC. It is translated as CASSSSSGRGGGDIQYF.

The CDR3 loop is CATSASGMRTEAFF. The DNA of the CDR3 is TGTGCCACCAGTGCTTCGGGAATGAGGACTGAAGCTTTCTTT. The chain recombines TRBV24-1 with TRBJ1-1; no reliable D call. The germline V gene has CDR1 KGHDR and CDR2 SFDVKD. The CDR3 has 14 amino acids. The V gene lost 5 bases and the J gene lost 5 bases, with 14 bases spanning the gap.

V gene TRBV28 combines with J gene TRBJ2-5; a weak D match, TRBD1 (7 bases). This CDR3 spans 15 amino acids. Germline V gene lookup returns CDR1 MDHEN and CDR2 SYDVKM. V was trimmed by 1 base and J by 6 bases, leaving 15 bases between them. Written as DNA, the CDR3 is TGTGCCAGCAGTTTATCAGGGGGGCGCGGGAAGACCCAGTACTTC. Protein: CASSLSGGRGKTQYF. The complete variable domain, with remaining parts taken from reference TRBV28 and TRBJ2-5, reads DVKVTQSSRYLVKRTGEKVFLECVQDMDHENMFWYRQDPGLGLRLIYFSYDVKMKEKGDIPEGYSVSREKKERFSLILESASTNQTSMYLCASSLSGGRGKTQYFGPGTRLLVL.

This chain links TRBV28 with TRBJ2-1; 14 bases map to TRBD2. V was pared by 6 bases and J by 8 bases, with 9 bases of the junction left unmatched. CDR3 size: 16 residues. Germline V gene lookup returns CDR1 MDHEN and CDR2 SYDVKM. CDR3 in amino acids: CASSQGLAGVLDEQFF. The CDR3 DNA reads TGTGCCAGCAGCCAGGGACTAGCGGGAGTTCTCGATGAGCAGTTCTTC.

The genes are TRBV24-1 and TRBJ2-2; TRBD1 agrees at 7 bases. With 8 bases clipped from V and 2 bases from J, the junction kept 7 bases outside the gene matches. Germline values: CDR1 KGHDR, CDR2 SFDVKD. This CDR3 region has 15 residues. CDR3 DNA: TGTGCCACCAAGATGGGACAGACCAACACCGGGGAGCTGTTTTTT. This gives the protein CATKMGQTNTGELFF.

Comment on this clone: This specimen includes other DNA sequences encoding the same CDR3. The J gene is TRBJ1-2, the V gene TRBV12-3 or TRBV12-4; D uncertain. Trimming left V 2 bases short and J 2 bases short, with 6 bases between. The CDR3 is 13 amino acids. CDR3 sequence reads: CASSLQVNYGYTF. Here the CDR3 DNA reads TGTGCCAGCAGTTTACAGGTGAACTATGGCTACACCTTC.

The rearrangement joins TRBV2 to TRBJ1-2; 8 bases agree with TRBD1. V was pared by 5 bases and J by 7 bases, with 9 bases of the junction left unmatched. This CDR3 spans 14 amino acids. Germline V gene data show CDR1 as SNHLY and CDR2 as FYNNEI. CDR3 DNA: TGTGCCAGCAGTCAGATACAGGGGGGACGTGGCTACACCTTC. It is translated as CASSQIQGGRGYTF.

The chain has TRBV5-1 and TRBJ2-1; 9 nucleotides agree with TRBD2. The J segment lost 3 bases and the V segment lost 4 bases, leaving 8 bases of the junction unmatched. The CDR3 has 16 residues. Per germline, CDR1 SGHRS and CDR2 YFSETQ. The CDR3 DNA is TGCGCCAGCAGCAATATAGCGGGAGTCGGCTACAATGAGCAGTTCTTC. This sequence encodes CASSNIAGVGYNEQFF.

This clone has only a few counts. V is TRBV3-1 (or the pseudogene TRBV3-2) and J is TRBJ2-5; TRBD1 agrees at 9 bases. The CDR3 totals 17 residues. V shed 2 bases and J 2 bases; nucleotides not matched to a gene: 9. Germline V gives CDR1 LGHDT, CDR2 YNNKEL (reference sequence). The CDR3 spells CASSQNSWDRAQETQYF. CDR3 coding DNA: TGTGCCAGCAGCCAAAATTCGTGGGACAGGGCTCAAGAGACCCAGTACTTC.